A single sample gave rise to the 17 T cell receptor beta chains below, sequenced in a study of T-cell memory formation after mild COVID-19. From the 5' RACE reads, TCRdb called clonotypes with MiXCR, one entry per CDR3 protein. This table has more than 350,000 distinct CDR3 sequences, under 25% appearing once. Sample: PBMCs or a T cell subset sorted from them (not recorded which). Source of these receptors: an adult woman who had mild COVID-19 (a few samples of this study predate the infection). Cell type and time point are not known.

At least ten counts were recorded for this clonotype. This chain connects TRBV10-3 to TRBJ2-1; a possible D gene is TRBD2 (5 bases). There are 18 residues in the CDR3. Germline V gives CDR1 ENHRY, CDR2 SYGVKD. Trimming removed 2 bases at V and 8 bases at J, with 25 bases between. The CDR3 is CAISEAKVSGSFADEQFF. The DNA of the CDR3 is TGTGCCATCAGTGAGGCCAAAGTCAGCGGTTCCTTCGCAGATGAGCAGTTCTTC.

The J gene is TRBJ2-3, the V gene TRBV3-1; 8 bases fit TRBD1. In germline, CDR1 is LGHDT, CDR2 YNNKEL (reference sequence). The CDR3 spans 16 residues. Trimming at V came to 1 base and at J to 4 bases, leaving 7 bases not matched to a gene. CDR3: CASSQADRAGADTQYF. CDR3 DNA sequence: TGTGCCAGCAGCCAAGCGGACAGGGCGGGCGCAGATACGCAGTATTTT.

This clonotype was found a few times. V and J are TRBV6-2 or TRBV6-3 and TRBJ2-5; D call uncertain. The CDR3 has 12 amino acids. V dropped 2 bases and J dropped 6 bases, with 7 bases sitting between them. CDR1 is MNHEY, CDR2 SVGEGT, per germline. The CDR3 nucleotides read TGTGCCAGCAGTTACCCTACTAAGACCCAGTACTTC. It encodes CASSYPTKTQYF.

This clonotype has just a few counts. This chain links TRBV7-9 with TRBJ2-7, with TRBD2 matching 7 bases. Germline V gene lookup returns CDR1 SEHNR and CDR2 FQNEAQ (reference sequence). This CDR3 is 15 amino acids long. J was trimmed by 3 bases and V by 1 base; bases with no gene match: 6. CDR3 DNA sequence: TGTGCCAGCAGCTTAGGCGGGAGCCTCGTCTACGAGCAGTACTTC. It yields the protein CASSLGGSLVYEQYF.

This clonotype was seen many times. The chain joins TRBV10-3 to TRBJ2-7; the D is unclear. Germline CDR1 ENHRY, CDR2 SYGVKD. V shed 2 bases and J shed 0 bases, with 8 bases lying between them. The CDR3 is 14 amino acids. The CDR3 region has the DNA TGTGCCATCAGTGAGGGGCAAGACTCCTACGAGCAGTACTTC. As protein: CAISEGQDSYEQYF.

This clonotype was observed a handful of times. This rearrangement joins TRBV5-4 to TRBJ2-7, with TRBD1 matching 8 bases. The CDR3 has 15 residues. V lost 4 bases and J lost 7; bases outside the gene matches: 13. CDR1 and CDR2 from the germline V gene are SGHNT and YYREEE (reference sequence). For the CDR3, the DNA is TGTGCCAGCAGCATTCCGGGACAGGCGCGTCGGGAGCAGTACTTC. Translated, it gives CASSIPGQARREQYF.

Many counts were recorded for this clonotype. This sequence joins TRBV5-1 and TRBJ2-2, with TRBD1 identical over 8 bases. CDR1 SGHRS and CDR2 YFSETQ come from the germline V gene. V shed 4 bases, J shed 4 bases, and the junction held 3 bases outside the gene matches. The CDR3 loop spans 14 amino acids. The CDR3 DNA sequence: TGCGCCAGCAGCCCTACAGGGGGCACCGGGGAGCTGTTTTTT. It codes for CASSPTGGTGELFF.

The CDR3 DNA reads as TGCGCCAGCAGCCCTCGACAGCCAAACACCGGGGAGCTGTTTTTT. The encoded protein is CASSPRQPNTGELFF. The chain recombines TRBV5-1 with TRBJ2-2; possible D gene TRBD1, 5 bases. CDR1 SGHRS and CDR2 YFSETQ come from the germline V gene. This CDR3 has 15 residues. V was cut by 4 bases and J by 2 bases, with 12 bases left in between.

The chain has TRBV9 and TRBJ2-1; 8 positions match TRBD2. Germline CDR1 is SGDLS and CDR2 is YYNGEE. J gave up 5 bases and V 3 bases, and 7 bases lay outside the gene matches. This CDR3 has 15 residues. CDR3: CASSAPSGGNNEQFF. In DNA, the CDR3 is TGTGCCAGCAGCGCGCCGAGCGGGGGAAACAATGAGCAGTTCTTC.

This clonotype was seen repeatedly, ten times or more. The rearrangement links TRBV20-1 to TRBJ1-2; D remains unclear. This CDR3 comprises 15 residues. Trimming took 6 bases from V and 7 from J, leaving 24 bases between them. In germline, CDR1 is DFQATT, CDR2 SNEGSKA (reference sequence). Here the CDR3 reads CSAPSPGPTASGYTF. The CDR3 nucleotides are TGCAGTGCCCCCTCCCCGGGCCCCACAGCAAGTGGCTACACCTTC.

This clonotype was picked up a small number of times. The chain carries TRBV28 and TRBJ2-5; D unresolved. Germline loops: CDR1 MDHEN, CDR2 SYDVKM. This CDR3 is built from 13 residues. V gave up 5 bases and J gave up 1 base, with 8 bases separating them. The CDR3 bases are TGTGCCAGCAGTCCGGTACTCCAAGAGACCCAGTACTTC. Its protein is CASSPVLQETQYF.

J is TRBJ2-1 and V is TRBV9; 9 bases agree with TRBD2. Germline V CDR1 and CDR2: SGDLS, YYNGEE. Losses at the gene ends were 2 bases for V and 8 bases for J; bases not matched to a gene: 8. The CDR3 sequence is 15 residues long. The CDR3 is CASSVGSGSWYEQFF. The CDR3 nucleotides are TGTGCCAGCAGCGTCGGTAGCGGGAGCTGGTATGAGCAGTTCTTC. Variable domain in full (rest from reference TRBV9 and TRBJ2-1): DSGVTQTPKHLITATGQRVTLRCSPRSGDLSVYWYQQSLDQGLQFLIQYYNGEERAKGNILERFSAQQFPDLHSELNLSSLELGDSALYFCASSVGSGSWYEQFFGPGTRLTVL.

The V and J genes are TRBV7-9 and TRBJ1-1; no clear D gene. CDR1 is SEHNR and CDR2 is FQNEAQ in the germline V gene (reference sequence). The CDR3 covers 11 residues. Trimming took 4 bases from V and 8 from J, leaving 8 bases between them. CDR3 coding DNA: TGTGCCAGCAGCTACCAGTCAGAAGCTTTCTTT. Translation gives CASSYQSEAFF. Using reference TRBV7-9 and TRBJ1-1 for the parts outside the CDR3, the full variable domain is DTGVSQNPRHKITKRGQNVTFRCDPISEHNRLYWYRQTLGQGPEFLTYFQNEAQLEKSRLLSDRFSAERPKGSFSTLEIQRTEQGDSAMYLCASSYQSEAFFGQGTRLTVV.

The chain has TRBV7-3 and TRBJ2-7, with 7 bases fitting TRBD2. Germline assignment: CDR1 SGHTA and CDR2 FQGTGA. J gave up 2 bases and V 2 bases, and 15 bases lay outside the gene matches. The CDR3 length is 18 residues. The CDR3 here is CASSLEGLGPSGTYEQYF. CDR3 nucleotide sequence: TGTGCCAGCAGCTTAGAAGGGCTCGGGCCTAGCGGAACCTACGAGCAGTACTTC.

At least ten counts were recorded for this clonotype. V is TRBV9 and J is TRBJ2-7, with 11 bases identical to TRBD1. Germline CDR1 and CDR2: SGDLS and YYNGEE. With V trimmed by 0 bases and J by 1 base, 3 bases remained unmatched. This CDR3 has 16 residues. CDR3: CASSVAGTGGSYEQYF. The CDR3 region has the DNA TGTGCCAGCAGCGTAGCCGGGACAGGGGGGTCCTACGAGCAGTACTTC.

This clonotype was seen a few times. This rearrangement joins TRBV7-9 to TRBJ2-7; the D gene is possibly TRBD1 (5 bases). CDR1 is SEHNR, CDR2 FQNEAQ, per germline (reference sequence). This CDR3 is 13 amino acids long. Trimming took off 1 base at V and 3 bases at J, with 7 bases between the two ends. The DNA of the CDR3 is TGTGCCAGCAGCTTAGAGGGGCGCTACGAGCAGTACTTC. Its protein is CASSLEGRYEQYF.

This chain connects TRBV12-3 or TRBV12-4 to TRBJ2-1; TRBD1 or TRBD2 may be the D gene (6 bases each). The length of the CDR3 is 13 residues. V was pared by 8 bases and J by 4 bases, with 12 bases between. CDR3: CASLRGVYNEQFF. The CDR3 DNA reads as TGTGCCAGCCTGAGGGGGGTGTACAATGAGCAGTTCTTC.